The TCR beta chain described here comes from a study of blood T cells in healthy people across ages. This clonotype was counted a few times. Its target is not known. Notes on the study in general: No conclusive comparison of naive versus antigen-experienced cells was possible with unsorted PBMCs.

Primers used in a second PCR of roughly 6 to 11 cycles were a sample-barcoded 5' primer and a J-beta primer mix. Via MiXCR, TCRdb re-called the 5' RACE reads, giving one row per CDR3 protein. The profile shows 1.5 million to 2 million distinct CDR3 sequences, about 30% of them singletons. The CDR3 spans 14 residues. The V gene's germline CDR1 is SGHTA and CDR2 FQGNSA. V lost 7 bases and J 8 bases, leaving 18 bases between the germline ends. Material for sequencing was blood. The source of this sequence is a woman in her twenties or thirties in good health. V is TRBV7-2 and J is TRBJ2-1, with D possibly called TRBD1 or TRBD2 (5 bases each). CDR3 sequence: CASTDPGPGHEQFF. For the CDR3, the DNA is TGTGCCAGCACCGACCCGGGACCAGGTCATGAGCAGTTCTTC. The complete variable domain, with remaining parts taken from reference TRBV7-2 and TRBJ2-1, reads GAGVSQSPSNKVTEKGKDVELRCDPISGHTALYWYRQSLGQGLEFLIYFQGNSAPDKSGLPSDRFSAERTGGSVSTLTIQRTQQEDSAVYLCASTDPGPGHEQFFGPGTRLTVL.